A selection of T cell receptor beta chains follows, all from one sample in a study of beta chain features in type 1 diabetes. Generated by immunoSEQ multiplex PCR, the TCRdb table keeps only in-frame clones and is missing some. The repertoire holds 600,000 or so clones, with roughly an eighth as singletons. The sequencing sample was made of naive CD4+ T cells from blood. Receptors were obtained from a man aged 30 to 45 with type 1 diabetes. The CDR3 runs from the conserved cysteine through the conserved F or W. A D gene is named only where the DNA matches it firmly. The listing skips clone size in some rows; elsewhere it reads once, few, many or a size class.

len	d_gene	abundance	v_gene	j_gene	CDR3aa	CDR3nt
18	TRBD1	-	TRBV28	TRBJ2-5	CASSSPRDRATRRETQYF	TGTGCCAGCAGTTCCCCCCGGGACAGGGCGACCCGTCGGGAGACCCAGTACTTC
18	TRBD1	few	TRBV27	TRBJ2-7	CASSLSIGRQGRTYEQYF	TGTGCCAGCAGTTTATCGATCGGGCGACAGGGTCGGACCTACGAGCAGTACTTC
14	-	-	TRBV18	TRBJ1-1	CASSPPARDTEAFF	TGTGCCAGCTCACCACCTGCCAGAGACACTGAAGCTTTCTTT
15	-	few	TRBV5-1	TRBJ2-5	CASSPTGENQETQYF	TGCGCCAGCAGCCCCACTGGGGAAAATCAAGAGACCCAGTACTTC
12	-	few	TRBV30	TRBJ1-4	CAWSVLRGKLFF	TGTGCCTGGAGTGTACTAAGGGGAAAACTGTTTTTT
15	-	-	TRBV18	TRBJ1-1	CASSPREGITAEAFF	TGTGCCAGCTCACCACGCGAGGGGATAACGGCTGAAGCTTTCTTT
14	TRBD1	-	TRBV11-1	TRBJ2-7	CASSLPTGGAEQYF	TGTGCCAGCAGCTTGCCGACAGGGGGCGCCGAGCAGTACTTC
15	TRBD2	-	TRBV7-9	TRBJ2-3	CASSWGSGDTDTQYF	TGTGCCAGCAGCTGGGGTAGCGGGGATACAGATACGCAGTATTTT
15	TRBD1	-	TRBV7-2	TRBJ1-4	CASTYRGKGGEKLFF	TGTGCCAGCACCTACAGGGGCAAGGGAGGGGAAAAACTGTTTTTT
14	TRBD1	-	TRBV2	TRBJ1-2	CASTGTGGRYGYTF	TGTGCCAGCACCGGGACAGGGGGTCGGTATGGCTACACCTTC
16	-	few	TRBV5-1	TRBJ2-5	CASSPGLPGYQETQYF	TGCGCCAGCAGCCCGGGACTTCCGGGGTACCAAGAGACCCAGTACTTC
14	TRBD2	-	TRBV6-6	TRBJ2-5	CASGAGGSQETQYF	TGTGCCAGCGGCGCGGGGGGCAGCCAAGAGACCCAGTACTTC
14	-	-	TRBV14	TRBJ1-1	CASSQTSPNTEAFF	TGTGCCAGCAGCCAAACATCCCCAAACACTGAAGCTTTCTTT
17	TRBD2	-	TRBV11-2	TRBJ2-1	CASGTSGASAANNEQFF	TGTGCCAGCGGGACTAGCGGGGCTTCAGCCGCAAACAATGAGCAGTTCTTC
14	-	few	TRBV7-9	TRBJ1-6	CASSSATRDSPLHF	TGTGCCAGCAGCTCAGCGACCCGGGATTCACCCCTCCACTTT
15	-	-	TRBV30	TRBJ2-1	CAWSLAVRRSLHQFF	TGTGCCTGGAGTCTCGCCGTAAGACGGAGCCTCCATCAGTTCTTC
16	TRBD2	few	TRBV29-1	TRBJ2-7	CSVGGLAGGISYEQYF	TGCAGCGTTGGCGGACTAGCGGGGGGTATTTCCTACGAGCAGTACTTC
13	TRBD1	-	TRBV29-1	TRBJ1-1	CSGQGLGFTEAFF	TGCAGCGGACAGGGACTCGGCTTCACTGAAGCTTTCTTT
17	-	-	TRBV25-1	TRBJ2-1	CASSEPLGTVPNNEQFF	TGTGCCAGCAGTGAACCTCTCGGGACTGTACCCAACAATGAGCAGTTCTTC
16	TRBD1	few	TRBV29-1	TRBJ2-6	CSVGGTGASGANVLTF	TGCAGCGTGGGAGGGACAGGGGCCTCTGGGGCCAACGTCCTGACTTTC
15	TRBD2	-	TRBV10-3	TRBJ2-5	CAISVSTSGEETQYF	TGTGCCATCAGTGTCTCGACTAGCGGGGAGGAGACCCAGTACTTC
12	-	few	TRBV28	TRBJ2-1	CASSPGRDEQFF	TGTGCCAGCAGTCCCGGACGGGATGAGCAGTTCTTC
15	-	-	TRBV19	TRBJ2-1	CASSRPGRPPNEQFF	TGTGCCAGTAGTAGACCGGGACGCCCTCCAAATGAGCAGTTCTTC
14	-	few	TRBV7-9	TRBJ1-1	CASSLKGPDTEAFF	TGTGCCAGCAGCTTAAAGGGGCCGGACACTGAAGCTTTCTTT
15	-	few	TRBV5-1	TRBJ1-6	CASSLAPDWGSPLHF	TGCGCCAGCAGCTTGGCCCCGGACTGGGGATCACCCCTCCACTTT
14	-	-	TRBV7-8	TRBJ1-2	CASSLASTPYGYTF	TGTGCCAGCAGCTTAGCGAGCACGCCTTATGGCTACACCTTC
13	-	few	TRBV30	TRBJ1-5	CAWGLQGALPQHF	TGTGCCTGGGGTTTACAGGGTGCTCTGCCCCAGCATTTT
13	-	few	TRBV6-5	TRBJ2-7	CASRGTEGYEQYF	TGTGCCAGCCGCGGGACCGAGGGGTACGAGCAGTACTTC
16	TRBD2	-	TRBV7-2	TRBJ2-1	CASSPLGLAGGEEQFF	TGTGCCAGCAGCCCCCTCGGACTAGCGGGGGGTGAGGAGCAGTTCTTC
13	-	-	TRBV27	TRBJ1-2	CASSAHRVDGYTF	TGTGCCAGCAGTGCCCACAGGGTGGATGGCTACACCTTC
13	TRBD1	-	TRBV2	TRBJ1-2	CASSAGQDYGYTF	TGTGCCAGCAGTGCGGGACAGGACTATGGCTACACCTTC
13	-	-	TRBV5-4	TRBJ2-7	CASSLPSSYEQYF	TGTGCCAGCAGCTTACCCAGCTCCTACGAGCAGTACTTC
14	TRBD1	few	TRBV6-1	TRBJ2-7	CASRTGGRSSEQYF	TGTGCCAGCCGGACAGGGGGACGAAGTAGCGAGCAGTACTTC
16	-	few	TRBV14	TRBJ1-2	CASSVDEQGIGIGYTF	TGTGCCAGCAGCGTCGATGAACAGGGAATAGGCATAGGCTACACCTTC
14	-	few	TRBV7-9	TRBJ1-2	CASSSDSGIYGYTF	TGTGCCAGCAGCTCGGACAGTGGTATCTATGGCTACACCTTC
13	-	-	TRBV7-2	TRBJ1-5	CASSSGENQPQHF	TGTGCCAGCAGCTCGGGGGAAAATCAGCCCCAGCATTTT
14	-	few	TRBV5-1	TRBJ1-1	CASSLARESAEAFF	TGCGCCAGCAGCTTGGCGAGGGAGTCGGCGGAAGCTTTCTTT
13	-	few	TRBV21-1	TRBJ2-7	CASSAGSSYEQYF	TGTGCCAGCAGCGCCGGGAGCTCCTACGAGCAGTACTTC
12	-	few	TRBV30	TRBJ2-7	CAWSRSGYEQYF	TGTGCCTGGAGTAGGTCAGGCTACGAGCAGTACTTC
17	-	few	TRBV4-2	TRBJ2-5	CASSHIFRGVGQETQYF	TGTGCCAGCAGCCATATATTCAGGGGAGTGGGCCAAGAGACCCAGTACTTC
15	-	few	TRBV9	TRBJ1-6	CASSVERGGNSPLHF	TGTGCCAGCAGCGTAGAAAGGGGAGGAAATTCACCCCTCCACTTT
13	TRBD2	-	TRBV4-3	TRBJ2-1	CASSQEGGRGLFF	TGCGCCAGCAGCCAAGAAGGCGGGAGGGGTCTGTTCTTC
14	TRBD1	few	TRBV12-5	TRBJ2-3	CASGRTGVTDTQYF	TGTGCTAGTGGTCGTACAGGGGTCACAGATACGCAGTATTTT
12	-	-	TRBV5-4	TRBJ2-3	CASSPASDTQYF	TGTGCCAGCAGCCCAGCTTCTGATACGCAGTATTTT
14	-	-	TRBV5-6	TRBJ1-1	CASSSPDRNTEAFF	TGTGCCAGCAGCTCCCCGGACAGGAACACTGAAGCTTTCTTT
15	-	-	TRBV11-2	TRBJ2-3	CASSLDKRGTDTQYF	TGTGCCAGCAGCTTAGATAAGCGGGGCACAGATACGCAGTATTTT
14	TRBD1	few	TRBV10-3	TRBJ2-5	CATRGGSEQETQYF	TGTGCCACTCGAGGGGGCTCTGAACAAGAGACCCAGTACTTC
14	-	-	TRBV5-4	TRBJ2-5	CASSYRLEQETQYF	TGTGCCAGCAGTTACCGTCTTGAGCAAGAGACCCAGTACTTC
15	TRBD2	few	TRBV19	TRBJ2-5	CASRETSGAQETQYF	TGTGCCAGTAGGGAGACTAGCGGGGCCCAAGAGACCCAGTACTTC
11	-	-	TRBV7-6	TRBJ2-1	CASSLGNEQFF	TGTGCCAGCAGCTTGGGGAATGAGCAGTTCTTC
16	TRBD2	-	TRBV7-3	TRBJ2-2	CASSPQAGANTGELFF	TGTGCCAGCAGCCCTCAAGCGGGGGCGAACACCGGGGAGCTGTTTTTT
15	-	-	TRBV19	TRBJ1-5	CASSIGWVKNQPQHF	TGTGCCAGTAGTATAGGGTGGGTGAAGAATCAGCCCCAGCATTTT
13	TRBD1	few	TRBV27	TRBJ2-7	CASSKTGGYEQYF	TGTGCCAGCAGTAAAACAGGGGGCTACGAGCAGTACTTC
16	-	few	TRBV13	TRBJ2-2	CASTLRGSGGTGELFF	TGTGCCAGCACCTTAAGAGGGTCCGGAGGGACCGGGGAGCTGTTTTTT
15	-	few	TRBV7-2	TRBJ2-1	CASSLVSGESSEQFF	TGTGCCAGCAGCTTAGTATCGGGGGAATCAAGTGAGCAGTTCTTC